The sequence of this T cell receptor (beta chain) was determined in a study of T-cell reconstitution after alpha-beta-depleted transplantation in children. The V gene's germline CDR1 is LGHDT and CDR2 YNNKEL (reference sequence). After removal of 5 bases from V and 1 base from J, the junction contained 2 bases not matched to a gene. The CDR3 covers 14 residues. Many counts were recorded for this clonotype. Unique molecular identifiers were built into the TCRbeta library. TCRdb re-analysed the PCR reads in MiXCR, keeping a single row per CDR3 protein. The data contain about 420,000 distinct CDR3 sequences, approximately 11% of them singletons.

Sequenced here: PBMCs from the stem cell graft donor, sampled from the stem cell graft. This chain connects TRBV3-1 to TRBJ2-5; 9 bases agree with TRBD2. This TCR was sampled from a human donor who donated a stem cell graft to a child with acute myeloid leukemia. The CDR3 protein is CASSSTSGQETQYF. The CDR3 DNA follows: TGTGCCAGCAGCTCGACTAGCGGCCAAGAGACCCAGTACTTC.